One and the same sample provided the 18 T cell receptor beta chains below, sequenced in a study of CD8 T cells in ankylosing spondylitis. A single record per CDR3 protein comes from TCRdb applying MiXCR to the 5' RACE reads. The profile shows around 250,000 distinct CDR3 sequences, 18% of them singletons. Sequenced: blood, either unsorted or a sorted T cell fraction (not recorded which). Receptor source: a male donor with ankylosing spondylitis or in good health (not recorded which).

This clonotype came up a few times. The V and J genes are TRBV29-1 and TRBJ2-3; D might be TRBD1 or TRBD2, each matching 5 bases. The CDR3 has 14 amino acids. Germline CDR1 reads SQVTM; CDR2 reads ANQGSEA. The V and J ends lost 5 bases and 2 bases respectively, with 14 bases between them. The CDR3 DNA sequence: TGCAGCGTTAGGGACCCCCAGCTCACAGATACGCAGTATTTT. As protein: CSVRDPQLTDTQYF.

The rearrangement joins TRBV11-2 to TRBJ2-1, with 13 positions matching TRBD2. With V trimmed by 6 bases and J by 5 bases, 10 bases remained unmatched. The CDR3 sequence is 17 residues long. CDR1 is SGHAT and CDR2 is FQNNGV in the germline V gene. CDR3 sequence reads: CASSRDRGTSGNNEQFF. The CDR3 DNA follows: TGTGCCAGCAGTCGGGACAGGGGGACTAGCGGGAACAATGAGCAGTTCTTC.

In this sample, this clonotype turned up a few times. This sequence joins TRBV9 and TRBJ2-3, with TRBD2 matching over 8 bases. V trimming: 0 bases; J trimming: 1 base; junction bases outside the gene matches: 7. The length of the CDR3 is 17 residues. Per germline, CDR1 SGDLS and CDR2 YYNGEE. The CDR3 DNA reads TGTGCCAGCAGCGTAGGCGGCGGGAGGTGGGGCACAGATACGCAGTATTTT. Encoded protein: CASSVGGGRWGTDTQYF.

This clonotype was seen a few times. This sequence joins TRBV6-5 and TRBJ2-1; 12 nucleotides agree with TRBD2. Unmatched junction bases numbered 9, after V lost 0 bases and J lost 9 bases. Germline CDR1 MNHEY, CDR2 SVGAGI. There are 17 residues in the CDR3. CDR3 amino acids: CASSYSKGLAGNGEQFF. In nucleotides, the CDR3 is TGTGCCAGCAGTTACTCGAAGGGACTAGCGGGCAATGGTGAGCAGTTCTTC.

This clonotype was detected only a few times. The chain joins TRBV4-1 to TRBJ2-7; D is unresolved. This CDR3 has 15 residues. CDR1 and CDR2 (germline): MGHRA, YSYEKL. V shed 1 base and J shed 4 bases, with 14 bases lying between them. The CDR3 region is CASSQVVSESYEQYF. CDR3 DNA sequence: TGCGCCAGCAGCCAAGTCGTATCGGAATCTTACGAGCAGTACTTC.

This clonotype was found many times. The gene calls are TRBV12-3 or TRBV12-4 and TRBJ2-3; D remains unclear. The CDR3 extends over 13 amino acids. Between the trimmed V and J ends, which lost 6 bases and 3 bases, there was a span of 10 bases. The CDR3 DNA sequence: TGTGCCAGCAGCCTAGGGCCGACAGATACGCAGTATTTT. Translation: CASSLGPTDTQYF.

The chain uses TRBV7-6 and TRBJ2-1, with 15 bases aligning to TRBD2. The CDR3 sequence is 19 residues long. Unmatched junction bases numbered 15, after V lost 5 bases and J lost 7 bases. CDR1 is SGHVS and CDR2 is FNYEAQ in the germline V gene. The CDR3 DNA is TGTGCCAGCAGCCTCCCCGGGACTAGCGGGAGGAAGTTGTTGAATGAGCAGTTCTTC. Translation: CASSLPGTSGRKLLNEQFF.

The chain uses TRBV29-1 and TRBJ2-2; D unclear. Germline CDR1 SQVTM, CDR2 ANQGSEA. The CDR3 length is 12 residues. Trimming took off 4 bases at V and 4 bases at J, with 7 bases between the two ends. CDR3 DNA sequence: TGCAGCGTTGGGACCCCCACCGGGGAGCTGTTTTTT. Translated: CSVGTPTGELFF.

The V call is TRBV20-1, the J call TRBJ2-2, with D unresolved. Germline V lookup: CDR1 DFQATT, CDR2 SNEGSKA (reference sequence). Trimming left V 5 bases short and J 7 bases short, with 11 bases between. The CDR3 spans 12 residues. The CDR3 nucleotides are TGCAGTGCTCGCCCGTTTGACGGGGAGCTGTTTTTT. Its translation is CSARPFDGELFF.

The rearrangement links TRBV20-1 to TRBJ2-5, with a possible D match to TRBD1 (5 bases). Trimming stripped 0 bases from V and 1 base from J, with 21 bases between. Germline CDR1 and CDR2: DFQATT and SNEGSKA (reference sequence). The CDR3 consists of 18 residues. The DNA of the CDR3 is TGCAGTGCTAGAGATCTGGATGCCCCACTGACAGTCCAAGAGACCCAGTACTTC. Residues: CSARDLDAPLTVQETQYF.

This rearrangement joins TRBV7-9 to TRBJ2-1; D ambiguous. V was trimmed by 1 base and J by 2 bases, leaving 9 bases between them. Germline CDR1 SEHNR, CDR2 FQNEAQ (reference sequence). The CDR3 contains 15 residues. The CDR3 sequence: CASSLVEVAYNEQFF. CDR3 coding DNA: TGTGCCAGCAGCTTAGTTGAGGTGGCCTACAATGAGCAGTTCTTC.

The chain links TRBV7-9 to TRBJ2-7, with D possibly matching TRBD2 (5 bases). V was clipped by 0 bases and J by 7 bases, with 16 bases between them. Germline CDR1 and CDR2: SEHNR and FQNEAQ (reference sequence). There are 15 residues in the CDR3. The CDR3 nucleotides read TGTGCCAGCAGCTTAGCATCTAGCCCCAAGGATGAGCAGTACTTC. This translates into CASSLASSPKDEQYF.

J is TRBJ1-5 and V is TRBV4-1; D perhaps matches TRBD1 (5 bases). The germline V and J ends were trimmed by 1 base and 6 bases, with 16 bases remaining between them. Germline V lookup: CDR1 MGHRA, CDR2 YSYEKL. The CDR3 is 16 residues long. The CDR3 DNA sequence: TGCGCCAGCAGCCAAGTCGAAGGGGTGGGGGTTCAGCCCCAGCATTTT. It specifies CASSQVEGVGVQPQHF.

The chain carries TRBV14 and TRBJ2-7; D assignment may be TRBD1 or TRBD2 (5 bases each). Trimming cost V 4 bases and J 1 base, with 11 bases left between them. The CDR3 is made up of 14 amino acids. The germline V gene has CDR1 SGHDN and CDR2 FVKESK. CDR3 residues: CASSRWDGSYEQYF. DNA for the CDR3: TGTGCCAGCAGCCGATGGGACGGTTCCTACGAGCAGTACTTC.

In regard to this clonotype: The junction does not match germline at one end; this may be a read error. The gene calls are TRBV27 and TRBJ1-1, with 8 bases fitting TRBD1. CDR3 length: 17 amino acids. CDR1 is MNHEY and CDR2 is SMNVEV in the germline V gene (reference sequence). CDR3: CATADVGTGLLNTKAFF. CDR3 coding DNA: TGTGCCACTGCGGATGTGGGGACAGGATTACTCAACACTAAAGCTTTCTTT.

This chain connects TRBV4-3 to TRBJ2-7; the D is unclear. Trimming took 0 bases from V and 6 from J, leaving 9 bases between them. The germline V gene has CDR1 LGHNA and CDR2 YSLEER. The CDR3 covers 13 residues. The CDR3 nucleotides are TGCGCCAGCAGCCAAGATTTAGTGTCCGAGCAGTACTTC. Translated: CASSQDLVSEQYF.

The chain recombines TRBV5-1 with TRBJ2-7; TRBD1 is a possible D gene (6 bases). The CDR3 runs 16 residues. CDR1 and CDR2 (germline): SGHRS, YFSETQ. V gave up 4 bases and J gave up 0 bases, with 17 bases separating them. The CDR3 is CASSLTMGHSSYEQYF. The CDR3 coding sequence is TGCGCCAGCAGCCTAACAATGGGACATAGCTCCTACGAGCAGTACTTC.

The chain uses TRBV29-1 and TRBJ2-7; TRBD2 matches 8 bases. This CDR3 spans 16 amino acids. Looked up from germline, CDR1 is SQVTM and CDR2 is ANQGSEA. J lost 1 base, V lost 6 bases, and 14 bases had no gene match. CDR3: CSVRSDLAGHSYEQYF. CDR3 coding DNA: TGCAGCGTGAGGTCTGATCTAGCGGGTCATTCCTACGAGCAGTACTTC.